Below, 24 T cell receptor beta chains from the same sample are listed, as sequenced in a study of neurological immune-mediated disorders. TCRdb called the 5' RACE reads again in MiXCR, with one record for every CDR3 protein. The sample has about 16,000 distinct CDR3 sequences; roughly 15% are singletons. Sample: PBMCs. The receptors derive from a man aged 55 to 70 with HTLV-1-associated myelopathy (HAM/TSP).

This clonotype was recorded a few times. V gene TRBV11-3 combines with J gene TRBJ2-3; no clear D. Germline V gives CDR1 SGHNT, CDR2 YENEEA. V was trimmed by 2 bases and J by 2 bases, leaving 5 bases between them. The CDR3 extends over 13 amino acids. The CDR3 DNA is TGTGCCAGCAGCTTATTATCCACAGATACGCAGTATTTT. This gives the protein CASSLLSTDTQYF.

Ten or more counts support this clonotype. V is TRBV29-1 and J is TRBJ1-4; possibly TRBD1 for D (5 bases). Germline V gives CDR1 SQVTM, CDR2 ANQGSEA. The CDR3 length is 13 residues. With 6 bases removed from V and 2 bases from J, the gap between germline ends came to 10 bases. CDR3: CSVGTSTNEKLFF. Here the CDR3 DNA reads TGCAGCGTCGGGACTTCCACTAATGAAAAACTGTTTTTT.

This clonotype was detected many times. This rearrangement joins TRBV5-1 to TRBJ2-5; a weak D match, TRBD2 (6 bases). The CDR3 sequence is 16 residues long. Trimming stripped 4 bases from V and 4 bases from J, with 20 bases between. Germline-derived CDR1 and CDR2 are SGHRS and YFSETQ. CDR3 protein: CASSPGDSMVGETQYF. The CDR3 nucleotides read TGCGCCAGCAGCCCTGGGGACTCCATGGTAGGAGAGACCCAGTACTTC.

This clonotype was seen many times. This chain joins TRBV20-1 and TRBJ2-2, with D perhaps TRBD2 (5 bases). Germline lookup yields CDR1 DFQATT and CDR2 SNEGSKA (reference sequence). The CDR3 loop spans 13 amino acids. Trimming cost V 3 bases and J 1 base, with 6 bases left between them. Here the CDR3 DNA reads TGCAGTGCTAGCGGGGTGAACACCGGGGAGCTGTTTTTT. Translating gives CSASGVNTGELFF.

In this sample, this clonotype turned up many times. V usage is TRBV5-5 and J usage is TRBJ1-4, with D unresolved. CDR1 SGHKS and CDR2 YYEKEE come from the germline V gene (reference sequence). V gave up 4 bases and J gave up 3 bases, with 13 bases separating them. The length of the CDR3 is 15 residues. The CDR3 loop is CASSPGPEANEKLFF. The CDR3 DNA reads as TGTGCCAGCAGCCCCGGGCCGGAGGCTAATGAAAAACTGTTTTTT.

This clonotype appeared many times. V usage is TRBV5-1 and J usage is TRBJ2-5; D gene ambiguous. V was shortened by 0 bases and J by 4 bases, with 10 bases between the two germline ends. Looked up from germline, CDR1 is SGHRS and CDR2 is YFSETQ. The CDR3 is 14 residues long. This CDR3 reads CASSLALEIETQYF. CDR3 nucleotides: TGCGCCAGCAGCTTGGCGCTAGAAATAGAGACCCAGTACTTC.

On this clonotype: A read error is possible here, since a much larger clone lies one base away. The rearrangement links TRBV12-3 or TRBV12-4 to TRBJ2-5; the match to TRBD1 covers 7 bases. The CDR3 has 14 residues. DNA of the CDR3: TGTGCCAACAGTCCCCAGGGGGAAAAAGAGACCCAGTACTTC. Residues: CANSPQGEKETQYF.

There are many counts of this clonotype. This chain joins TRBV20-1 and TRBJ2-3; D is uncertain. With 7 bases removed from V and 1 base from J, the gap between germline ends came to 12 bases. The CDR3 extends over 13 amino acids. Germline loops: CDR1 DFQATT, CDR2 SNEGSKA (reference sequence). CDR3 sequence reads: CSVYTTGTDTQYF. In nucleotides, the CDR3 is TGCAGTGTTTACACGACGGGCACAGATACGCAGTATTTT.

This clonotype was observed many times. Here the CDR3 DNA reads TGCAGTGCCCAGAGGACTAGCGGGGGGGTCCTAAGCTCCTACAATGAGCAGTTCTTC. Amino acids: CSAQRTSGGVLSSYNEQFF. This chain uses TRBV20-1 with TRBJ2-1; 15 nucleotides align to TRBD2. The germline gives CDR1 DFQATT, CDR2 SNEGSKA (reference sequence). After removal of 6 bases from V and 0 bases from J, the junction contained 12 bases not matched to a gene. The CDR3 contains 19 residues.

This clonotype came up many times. The chain uses TRBV5-1 and TRBJ1-6; 11 positions agree with TRBD1. With V trimmed by 4 bases and J by 8 bases, 2 bases remained unmatched. The CDR3 runs to 14 residues. The germline CDR1 and CDR2 sequences are SGHRS and YFSETQ. The CDR3, as DNA: TGCGCCAGCAGCCAGGGACAGGGGGATTCACCCCTCCACTTT. Protein sequence: CASSQGQGDSPLHF.

This clonotype was recorded at least ten times. The gene calls are TRBV20-1 and TRBJ2-7, with TRBD2 as a possible D gene (6 bases). The CDR3 runs to 14 residues. Germline V gene sequence: CDR1 DFQATT, CDR2 SNEGSKA (reference sequence). With 1 base removed from V and 0 bases from J, the gap between germline ends came to 10 bases. The CDR3 here is CSARVFGGSYEQYF. CDR3 coding DNA: TGCAGTGCTAGAGTTTTCGGGGGCTCCTACGAGCAGTACTTC.

This clonotype was counted at least ten times. The chain recombines TRBV5-6 with TRBJ1-2; no clear D. V was clipped by 0 bases and J by 3 bases, with 9 bases between them. The CDR3 is 14 residues long. In germline, CDR1 is SGHDT, CDR2 YYEEEE. This chain's CDR3 is CASSLGAEHYGYTF. Written as DNA, the CDR3 is TGTGCCAGCAGCTTGGGGGCAGAGCACTATGGCTACACCTTC. The variable domain in full, completed from reference TRBV5-6 and TRBJ1-2, reads DAGVTQSPTHLIKTRGQQVTLRCSPKSGHDTVSWYQQALGQGPQFIFQYYEEEERQRGNFPDRFSGHQFPNYSSELNVNALLLGDSALYLCASSLGAEHYGYTFGSGTRLTVV.

This clonotype is medium-sized (0.01 to 0.1%) by share. V is TRBV11-2 and J is TRBJ1-3, with D possibly being TRBD1 (5 bases). Trimming stripped 6 bases from V and 0 bases from J, with 12 bases between. This CDR3 spans 15 amino acids. From germline, CDR1 is SGHAT and CDR2 FQNNGV. The CDR3 here is CASSPGQISGNTIYF. The CDR3 DNA follows: TGTGCCAGCAGTCCAGGACAAATCTCTGGAAACACCATATATTTT.

This clonotype appeared many times. The chain has TRBV12-3 or TRBV12-4 and TRBJ1-5; D may be TRBD1 (5 bases). This CDR3 is built from 14 residues. Trimming left V 6 bases short and J 3 bases short, with 12 bases between. This chain's CDR3 is CASREDTDNQPQHF. CDR3 DNA: TGTGCCAGCAGGGAGGACACGGACAATCAGCCCCAGCATTTT.

This clonotype appeared many times. This chain connects TRBV6-5 to TRBJ2-7; D could derive from TRBD1 or TRBD2 (5 bases each). Germline assignment: CDR1 MNHEY and CDR2 SVGAGI. V lost 0 bases to trimming and J lost 6 bases, with 9 bases between them. The CDR3 extends over 13 amino acids. CDR3 residues: CASSYSIGAEQYF. The DNA of the CDR3 is TGTGCCAGCAGTTACTCGATCGGGGCCGAGCAGTACTTC.

The chain joins TRBV9 to TRBJ2-5, with D unresolved. Germline V gene lookup returns CDR1 SGDLS and CDR2 YYNGEE. The V end lost 4 bases, the J end lost 0 bases, and 13 bases lay between the germline ends. The CDR3 extends over 15 amino acids. The DNA for the CDR3 is TGTGCCAGCAGCTTAGGTACGGCATACCAAGAGACCCAGTACTTC. It yields the protein CASSLGTAYQETQYF. The full variable domain, with the rest looked up from reference TRBV9 and TRBJ2-5, is DSGVTQTPKHLITATGQRVTLRCSPRSGDLSVYWYQQSLDQGLQFLIQYYNGEERAKGNILERFSAQQFPDLHSELNLSSLELGDSALYFCASSLGTAYQETQYFGPGTRLLVL.

This clonotype ranks as medium-sized. V gene TRBV20-1 combines with J gene TRBJ2-5; TRBD2 matches 8 bases. There are 13 residues in the CDR3. V shed 5 bases, J shed 7 bases, and the junction held 9 bases outside the gene matches. Germline loops: CDR1 DFQATT, CDR2 SNEGSKA (reference sequence). The CDR3 spells CSAGPVSGGTQYF. CDR3 in DNA: TGCAGTGCTGGCCCAGTAAGCGGGGGGACCCAGTACTTC.

This chain uses TRBV15 with TRBJ2-5; D perhaps matches TRBD2 (6 bases). Germline CDR1 reads LNHNV; CDR2 reads YYDKDF (reference sequence). The CDR3 length is 16 residues. With 4 bases removed from V and 2 bases from J, the gap between germline ends came to 17 bases. CDR3 loop: CATSIPSGGGQETQYF. DNA for the CDR3: TGTGCCACCAGCATACCATCCGGGGGTGGTCAAGAGACCCAGTACTTC.

This clonotype appeared many times. The genes are TRBV5-5 and TRBJ2-5, with D unresolved. The germline CDR1 and CDR2 sequences are SGHKS and YYEKEE (reference sequence). V was pared by 4 bases and J by 5 bases, with 15 bases between. The CDR3 has 14 residues. CDR3 protein: CASSPPPLEETQYF. In nucleotides, the CDR3 is TGTGCCAGCAGCCCTCCGCCCCTGGAGGAGACCCAGTACTTC. The whole variable domain, filled in from reference TRBV5-5 and TRBJ2-5, reads DAGVTQSPTHLIKTRGQQVTLRCSPISGHKSVSWYQQVLGQGPQFIFQYYEKEERGRGNFPDRFSARQFPNYSSELNVNALLLGDSALYLCASSPPPLEETQYFGPGTRLLVL.

This clonotype was seen many times. The chain has TRBV5-1 and TRBJ2-5, with 14 nucleotides matching TRBD2. CDR1 is SGHRS, CDR2 YFSETQ, per germline. V trimming: 0 bases; J trimming: 5 bases; junction bases outside the gene matches: 6. This CDR3 has 17 residues. The CDR3 loop is CASSLAATSGGVETQYF. CDR3 DNA sequence: TGCGCCAGCAGCTTGGCCGCGACTAGCGGGGGGGTTGAGACCCAGTACTTC.

This clonotype was found many times. The rearrangement joins TRBV20-1 to TRBJ2-3, with 14 bases aligning to TRBD2. J gave up 5 bases and V 5 bases, and 6 bases lay outside the gene matches. This CDR3 has 15 residues. CDR1 DFQATT and CDR2 SNEGSKA come from the germline V gene (reference sequence). The DNA of the CDR3 is TGCAGTGCTCCGACTAGCGGGGGGGCAAGAGATACGCAGTATTTT. Its protein is CSAPTSGGARDTQYF.

This clonotype appeared many times. The chain joins TRBV29-1 to TRBJ2-1; D perhaps matches TRBD2 (5 bases). Trimming cost V 4 bases and J 8 bases, with 12 bases left between them. The CDR3 consists of 12 residues. Per the germline V gene, CDR1 is SQVTM and CDR2 is ANQGSEA. DNA of the CDR3: TGCAGCGTTGCGTCCGGGAACTATGAGCAGTTCTTC. Residues: CSVASGNYEQFF.

This clonotype has a count of ten or more. The genes are TRBV7-2 and TRBJ1-1; D gene ambiguous. CDR1 and CDR2 from the germline V gene are SGHTA and FQGNSA. Trimming pared 2 bases from V and 3 bases from J, leaving 16 bases between. The CDR3 extends over 16 amino acids. CDR3 nucleotide sequence: TGTGCCAGCAGCTTATTGAAGGACGGGTGGGACACTGAAGCTTTCTTT. Translation: CASSLLKDGWDTEAFF.

This clonotype has ten or more counts. This chain joins TRBV7-8 and TRBJ1-2, with D uncertain. The CDR3 is made up of 13 amino acids. Germline lookup yields CDR1 SGHVS and CDR2 FQNEAQ. V lost 7 bases, J lost 7 bases, and 16 bases lay in between. The chain's CDR3 is CASTGEGLGGYTF. Here the CDR3 DNA reads TGTGCCAGCACTGGTGAAGGGTTGGGTGGCTACACCTTC. Variable domain in full (rest from reference TRBV7-8 and TRBJ1-2): GAGVSQSPRYKVAKRGQDVALRCDPISGHVSLFWYQQALGQGPEFLTYFQNEAQLDKSGLPSDRFFAERPEGSVSTLKIQRTQQEDSAVYLCASTGEGLGGYTFGSGTRLTVV.